The next 30 T cell receptor beta chains were all read from a single sample in a study of regulatory T cells in long-lasting Graves disease. Regarding time point: newly diagnosed GD, antithyroid drugs for less than 3 months. The authors made the TCR library using RNA they extracted from PBMCs. For TCR beta, libraries came from iRepertoire HTBI primers and Arm-PCR of CDR3 regions. TCRdb processed the multiplex PCR reads anew with MiXCR; each CDR3 protein has one entry. The sample has about 540,000 distinct CDR3 sequences; around an eighth are singletons. These sequences were also reported in another study, on T cells in Graves' hyperthyroidism and ophthalmopathy.

Source: peripheral blood mononuclear cells (PBMCs), taken at new diagnosis, from a patient treated with antithyroid drugs. The receptors originated from a man in his thirties or forties with Graves disease.

At least ten counts were recorded for this clonotype. The chain joins TRBV20-1 to TRBJ2-2; D gene ambiguous. Per the germline V gene, CDR1 is DFQATT and CDR2 is SNEGSKA (reference sequence). Trimming left V 6 bases short and J 7 bases short, with 9 bases between. The CDR3 totals 11 residues. In DNA, the CDR3 is TGCAGTGCGCCCAGAGGCGGGGAGCTGTTTTTT. This gives the protein CSAPRGGELFF.

This clonotype was seen at least ten times. Compared with germline, one end of the junction differs, possibly owing to a read error. The chain links TRBV5-1 to TRBJ1-2; D remains unclear. CDR1 and CDR2 from the germline V gene are SGHRS and YFSETQ. The CDR3 length is 16 residues. CDR3 bases: TGTGCCAGCAGCTTAACCCCAAGTACACCGACGGATGGCTACACCTTC. Amino acid sequence: CASSLTPSTPTDGYTF.

Remarks on this clonotype: A much larger clone sits a single nucleotide away, making a read error possible. The chain uses TRBV29-1 and TRBJ2-7; a weak D match, TRBD1 (6 bases). Trimming cost V 7 bases and J 5 bases, with 15 bases left between them. CDR3 length: 12 residues. Looked up from germline, CDR1 is SQVTM and CDR2 is ANQGSEA. CDR3 in amino acids: CSGPQGWDEQYF. CDR3 coding DNA: TGCAGCGGACCACAGGGATGGGACGAGCAGTACTTC.

The table lists this clonotype with many counts. V and J are TRBV27 and TRBJ2-3; TRBD1 agrees at 10 bases. V dropped 0 bases and J dropped 5; count of bases not matched to a gene: 11. Germline V CDR1 and CDR2: MNHEY, SMNVEV (reference sequence). This CDR3 has 18 residues. CDR3 residues: CASSLSPGQGIRKDTQYF. As DNA, the CDR3 is TGTGCCAGCAGTTTATCGCCGGGACAGGGGATCAGAAAAGATACGCAGTATTTT.

The V call is TRBV18, the J call TRBJ1-5, with D perhaps matching TRBD1 (6 bases). V lost 6 bases, J lost 4 bases, and 19 bases lay in between. Germline CDR1 and CDR2: KGHSH and LQKENI. This CDR3 has 16 amino acids. CDR3 DNA: TGTGCCAGCTCGTCCGCGGTTCAGGGGTGGAATCAGCCCCAGCATTTT. Its translation: CASSSAVQGWNQPQHF.

This clonotype was counted ten times or more. V usage is TRBV15 and J usage is TRBJ2-1; D possibly corresponds to TRBD2 (5 bases). The germline V gene encodes CDR1 LNHNV and CDR2 YYDKDF (reference sequence). V was shortened by 1 base and J by 4 bases, with 5 bases between the two germline ends. This CDR3 has 13 amino acids. CDR3 amino acids: CATSRGGYNEQFF. The CDR3 region has the DNA TGTGCCACCAGCAGAGGAGGGTACAATGAGCAGTTCTTC.

There are a few counts of this clonotype. The chain links TRBV27 to TRBJ2-1; TRBD2 agrees at 8 bases. This CDR3 contains 17 residues. J was trimmed by 3 bases and V by 0 bases; bases with no gene match: 7. CDR1 MNHEY and CDR2 SMNVEV come from the germline V gene (reference sequence). The CDR3 DNA follows: TGTGCCAGCAGTTTATCCCCCGGGCTAGCGGGCTACAATGAGCAGTTCTTC. It encodes CASSLSPGLAGYNEQFF.

This clonotype occurred a few times. The chain links TRBV25-1 to TRBJ1-5; D call uncertain. Germline V CDR1 and CDR2: MGHDK, SYGVNS. Trimming took 4 bases from V and 2 from J, leaving 9 bases between them. The CDR3 length is 14 residues. This CDR3 is CASSAPGGNQPQHF. CDR3 nucleotides: TGTGCCAGCAGTGCCCCCGGCGGCAATCAGCCCCAGCATTTT.

There are many counts of this clonotype. The CDR3 spells CASSLDGDSNQPQHF. The CDR3 DNA reads as TGCGCCAGCAGCTTGGATGGGGACAGCAATCAGCCCCAGCATTTT. This chain joins TRBV5-1 and TRBJ1-5, with TRBD1 as a possible D gene (5 bases). There are 15 residues in the CDR3. CDR1 and CDR2 (germline): SGHRS, YFSETQ. Trimming pared 0 bases from V and 1 base from J, leaving 8 bases between.

This clonotype was counted at least ten times. The chain has TRBV18 and TRBJ2-7; 7 positions agree with TRBD1. Germline CDR1 reads KGHSH; CDR2 reads LQKENI. The CDR3 is made up of 14 amino acids. The V gene end was trimmed by 4 bases and the J gene end by 5 bases; junction bases not matched to a gene: 8. The CDR3 region is CASSRDRVADEQYF. The CDR3 bases are TGTGCCAGCTCACGCGACAGGGTGGCGGACGAGCAGTACTTC.

This clonotype occurred a few times. The chain joins TRBV7-9 to TRBJ2-2; TRBD2 agrees at 12 bases. Per the germline V gene, CDR1 is SEHNR and CDR2 is FQNEAQ (reference sequence). There are 14 residues in the CDR3. Trimming cost V 6 bases and J 10 bases; bases outside gene matches: 6. In DNA form, the CDR3 reads TGTGCCAGCAGGCGACTAGCGGGAGACTCGGAGCTGTTTTTT. The encoded protein is CASRRLAGDSELFF. Based on the CDR3 plus reference TRBV7-9 and TRBJ2-2, the full variable domain is DTGVSQNPRHKITKRGQNVTFRCDPISEHNRLYWYRQTLGQGPEFLTYFQNEAQLEKSRLLSDRFSAERPKGSFSTLEIQRTEQGDSAMYLCASRRLAGDSELFFGEGSRLTVL.

V gene TRBV3-1 combines with J gene TRBJ2-7, with TRBD2 identical over 9 bases. This CDR3 region has 17 residues. The V segment lost 6 bases and the J segment 6 bases; nucleotides outside the gene matches: 18. The germline gives CDR1 LGHDT, CDR2 YNNKEL (reference sequence). The CDR3 reads CASSTKIGREGRREQYF. The DNA for the CDR3 is TGTGCCAGCAGTACCAAGATTGGGCGGGAGGGCCGTCGCGAGCAGTACTTC.

This clonotype was observed many times. The rearrangement links TRBV18 to TRBJ2-7; D call uncertain. V was shortened by 4 bases and J by 13 bases, with 14 bases between the two germline ends. The germline CDR1 and CDR2 sequences are KGHSH and LQKENI. The CDR3 covers 11 residues. CDR3 nucleotide sequence: TGTGCCAGCTCACTGGAGACAAATCCCTACTTC. It yields the protein CASSLETNPYF.

This clonotype has ten or more counts. The chain links TRBV30 to TRBJ2-3, with 9 bases lining up with TRBD2. The V segment lost 1 base and the J segment 6 bases; nucleotides outside the gene matches: 14. CDR1 is GTSNPN and CDR2 is SVGIG in the germline V gene (reference sequence). This CDR3 comprises 17 residues. The CDR3 DNA reads TGTGCCTGGAGTGGGGAGGGGCTAGCGGGATTCGAGGATACGCAGTATTTT. Translation gives CAWSGEGLAGFEDTQYF.

This clonotype was seen at least ten times. The chain couples TRBV20-1 to TRBJ2-3; TRBD2 matches at 7 bases. Losses at the gene ends were 4 bases for V and 6 bases for J; bases not matched to a gene: 7. This CDR3 has 13 residues. The germline V gene has CDR1 DFQATT and CDR2 SNEGSKA (reference sequence). In DNA form, the CDR3 reads TGCAGTGCTATCCCTAGCGGCCCGGATACGCAGTATTTT. Translating it yields CSAIPSGPDTQYF.

This clonotype was detected many times. The chain links TRBV7-2 to TRBJ1-5; perhaps TRBD1 as D (5 bases). With 5 bases removed from V and 2 bases from J, the gap between germline ends came to 13 bases. This CDR3 is built from 15 residues. Per germline, CDR1 SGHTA and CDR2 FQGNSA. CDR3 in amino acids: CASSHGWGGNQPQHF. The DNA for the CDR3 is TGTGCCAGCAGCCATGGCTGGGGGGGCAATCAGCCCCAGCATTTT.

Details on this clonotype: A much larger clone lies one base from this, so it may be a read error. This chain uses TRBV6-1 with TRBJ2-3, with D perhaps TRBD2 (5 bases). This CDR3 spans 16 amino acids. V was cut by 0 bases and J by 1 base, with 11 bases left in between. Germline lookup yields CDR1 MNHNS and CDR2 SASEGT. As DNA, the CDR3 is TGTGCCAGCAGTGAAGCCCCGGGAAAGGGCACAGATACGCAGTATTTT. Its protein product is CASSEAPGKGTDTQYF.

This clonotype has ten or more counts. The chain couples TRBV28 to TRBJ2-7; D possibly uses TRBD1 or TRBD2 (6 bases each). Germline V gene lookup returns CDR1 MDHEN and CDR2 SYDVKM. V was clipped by 2 bases and J by 3 bases, with 14 bases between them. The length of the CDR3 is 15 residues. The chain's CDR3 is CASSLGTEGGYEQYF. CDR3 bases: TGTGCCAGCAGTTTAGGTACGGAGGGGGGCTACGAGCAGTACTTC.

This clonotype was observed a handful of times. The chain uses TRBV12-3 or TRBV12-4 and TRBJ2-1, with 11 nucleotides matching TRBD2. The ends lost 7 bases at V and 7 bases at J; junction bases unmatched: 12. The length of the CDR3 is 16 residues. The CDR3 here is CASTQTSGIPENEQFF. The CDR3 coding sequence is TGTGCCAGCACCCAGACTAGCGGGATACCTGAAAATGAGCAGTTCTTC.

In this sample, this clonotype turned up many times. CDR3 region: CASTSSGSMNEQFF. The CDR3 DNA is TGTGCCAGCACATCTAGCGGGAGTATGAATGAGCAGTTCTTC. J is TRBJ2-1 and V is TRBV27, with TRBD2 matching 10 bases. This CDR3 spans 14 amino acids. V shed 7 bases, J shed 7 bases, and the junction held 7 bases outside the gene matches. Germline CDR1 and CDR2: MNHEY and SMNVEV (reference sequence).

The rearrangement joins TRBV20-1 to TRBJ2-1; a weak D match, TRBD2 (6 bases). Trimming shortened V by 6 bases and J by 1 base, and 16 bases separated the two germline ends. Germline CDR1 DFQATT, CDR2 SNEGSKA (reference sequence). CDR3 length: 15 residues. The CDR3 sequence: CSAPNAGRSYNEQFF. The CDR3 nucleotides are TGCAGTGCCCCGAACGCGGGAAGGTCCTACAATGAGCAGTTCTTC.

This clonotype was seen repeatedly, ten times or more. The chain carries TRBV3-1 and TRBJ2-1; D is uncertain. Germline V CDR1 and CDR2: LGHDT, YNNKEL (reference sequence). V dropped 4 bases and J dropped 7 bases, with 8 bases sitting between them. The length of the CDR3 is 12 residues. The DNA for the CDR3 is TGTGCCAGCAGCCGGCGGACGAATGAGCAGTTCTTC. This encodes CASSRRTNEQFF.

The rearrangement joins TRBV19 to TRBJ1-2; weak D call: TRBD1 (5 bases). This CDR3 spans 14 amino acids. The germline V gene encodes CDR1 LNHDA and CDR2 SQIVND (reference sequence). Between the trimmed V and J ends, which lost 3 bases and 6 bases, there was a span of 14 bases. Written as DNA, the CDR3 is TGTGCCAGTAGTATCCTCGCGGGGCTGAATGGCTACACCTTC. It yields the protein CASSILAGLNGYTF.

This clonotype was seen repeatedly, ten times or more. The chain uses TRBV12-3 or TRBV12-4 and TRBJ1-3; D is ambiguous. V shed 6 bases and J shed 0 bases, with 9 bases lying between them. The CDR3 sequence is 14 residues long. CDR3 DNA: TGTGCCAGCAGATTCAGGAGCTCTGGAAACACCATATATTTT. Its translation is CASRFRSSGNTIYF.

This clonotype was counted between two and nine times. The chain employs TRBV13 and TRBJ2-7, with D possibly matching TRBD1 (6 bases). V shed 6 bases and J shed 2 bases, with 14 bases lying between them. CDR1 PRHDT and CDR2 FYEKMQ come from the germline V gene (reference sequence). This CDR3 spans 14 amino acids. This CDR3 reads CASRTGSGAYEQYF. CDR3 nucleotides: TGTGCCAGCAGAACAGGGAGTGGGGCCTACGAGCAGTACTTC.

This clonotype was found many times. The chain links TRBV20-1 to TRBJ2-1; tentative D call: TRBD2 (6 bases). Germline-derived CDR1 and CDR2 are DFQATT and SNEGSKA (reference sequence). The CDR3 loop spans 15 amino acids. Between the trimmed V and J ends, which lost 5 bases and 9 bases, there was a span of 23 bases. The chain's CDR3 is CSAGRKGLTPGEQFF. CDR3 in DNA: TGCAGTGCTGGCCGCAAGGGACTGACCCCGGGTGAGCAGTTCTTC.

The V gene is TRBV29-1, the J gene TRBJ2-7, with D unresolved. Germline CDR1 and CDR2: SQVTM and ANQGSEA. CDR3 length equals 12 residues. V lost 3 bases, J lost 1 base, and 7 bases lay in between. The CDR3 region is CSVESGSYEQYF. Written as DNA, the CDR3 is TGCAGCGTTGAGTCAGGATCCTACGAGCAGTACTTC.

This clonotype was counted between two and nine times. The chain links TRBV12-5 to TRBJ2-5; D may be TRBD1 or TRBD2 (5 bases each). This CDR3 comprises 14 residues. Trimming removed 0 bases from V and 9 bases from J, with 14 bases in between. Germline V gives CDR1 LGHNT, CDR2 FRNRAP. As DNA, the CDR3 is TGTGCTAGTGGTTTGGTAGGTGAAGGGACGGCCCAGTACTTC. Translated: CASGLVGEGTAQYF.

The gene calls are TRBV12-3 or TRBV12-4 and TRBJ1-4; 7 bases line up with TRBD1. The CDR3 totals 14 residues. Unmatched junction bases numbered 6, after V lost 6 bases and J lost 5 bases. The chain's CDR3 is CASSNDRENEKLFF. The CDR3, as DNA: TGTGCCAGCAGCAACGACAGGGAGAATGAAAAACTGTTTTTT.

This clonotype has at least ten counts. V is TRBV6-1 and J is TRBJ2-1; 10 bases agree with TRBD1. The CDR3 is 16 amino acids. Trimming took 4 bases from V and 6 from J; bases not matched to a gene: 9. From germline, CDR1 is MNHNS and CDR2 SASEGT. CDR3 DNA: TGTGCCAGCAGTGGCATTCCGGGACAGGGGTCCAATGAGCAGTTCTTC. It codes for CASSGIPGQGSNEQFF.